Listed below are T cell receptor beta chains from one sample, sequenced in a study of regulatory T cells in long-lasting Graves disease. TCRdb itself ran the multiplex PCR reads through MiXCR, one entry per CDR3 protein. The profile shows some 450,000 distinct CDR3 sequences, roughly a quarter of them singletons. This sample comprised peripheral blood mononuclear cells (PBMCs), obtained when the disease was refractory, from a patient treated with antithyroid drugs. Every receptor here comes from a female donor with Graves disease. Each CDR3 is given with its conserved first and last residue. A D gene is named only where the DNA matches it firmly. Only some rows state a clone size, as once, few, many or a class for expanded clones.

abundance	j_gene	d_gene	v_gene	CDR3aa	CDR3nt
.	TRBJ1-1	.	TRBV6-2/TRBV6-3	CASRSDKNTEAFF	TGTGCCAGCAGATCGGACAAGAACACTGAAGCTTTCTTT
.	TRBJ2-2	.	TRBV7-2	CASSARTDSLNTGELFF	TGTGCCAGCAGCGCGCGGACAGACAGCCTGAACACCGGGGAGCTGTTTTTT
many	TRBJ2-1	.	TRBV11-2	CASSPEQRPRGEQFF	TGTGCCAGCAGCCCGGAACAGCGACCGAGAGGTGAGCAGTTCTTC
.	TRBJ1-1	.	TRBV30	CAWSVPDPGTEAFF	TGTGCCTGGAGTGTACCAGATCCCGGGACGGAGGCTTTCTTT
.	TRBJ1-5	.	TRBV30	CAWSVVGAGSNQPQHF	TGTGCCTGGAGTGTAGTGGGGGCTGGGAGCAATCAGCCCCAGCATTTT
many	TRBJ2-7	.	TRBV28	CASSLDPSYEQYF	TGTGCCAGCAGCCTCGATCCTTCCTACGAGCAGTACTTC
many	TRBJ2-7	TRBD1	TRBV27	CASRGTGPTYEQYF	TGTGCCAGCAGGGGGACAGGTCCTACCTACGAGCAGTACTTC
few	TRBJ1-2	TRBD1	TRBV25-1	CASSDDRDYGYTF	TGTGCCAGCAGTGACGACAGGGACTATGGCTACACCTTC
.	TRBJ1-1	.	TRBV9	CASSVDAVTEAFF	TGTGCCAGCAGCGTAGATGCAGTTACTGAAGCTTTCTTT
.	TRBJ2-7	TRBD1	TRBV30	CAWSLGQGSYEQYF	TGTGCCTGGTCTTTGGGACAGGGTTCCTACGAGCAGTACTTC
few	TRBJ1-1	.	TRBV3-1	CASSYREGGTEAFF	TGTGCCAGCAGCTACCGAGAGGGGGGCACTGAAGCTTTCTTT
.	TRBJ1-1	.	TRBV30	CAWRLVNTEAFF	TGTGCCTGGAGGTTGGTCAACACTGAAGCTTTCTTT
many	TRBJ2-7	TRBD2	TRBV20-1	CSCISGTTYEQYF	TGCAGTTGCATAAGCGGGACCACTTACGAGCAGTACTTC
many	TRBJ2-5	.	TRBV24-1	CATSDPSANQETQYF	TGTGCCACCAGTGACCCTAGCGCGAACCAAGAGACCCAGTACTTC
many	TRBJ1-1	.	TRBV20-1	CSAGTGFAFF	TGCAGTGCTGGTACAGGGTTTGCTTTCTTT
.	TRBJ2-1	.	TRBV28	CASSSFDGEQFF	TGTGCCAGCAGTTCCTTTGACGGCGAGCAGTTCTTC
.	TRBJ1-2	.	TRBV28	CASSLGGARNYGYTF	TGTGCCAGCAGTTTGGGGGGGGCCCGTAACTATGGCTACACCTTC
few	TRBJ2-3	.	TRBV28	CASSSSPLVADTQYF	TGTGCCAGCAGTTCTTCCCCCCTTGTCGCAGATACGCAGTATTTT
.	TRBJ2-1	TRBD2	TRBV5-1	CASSTGTSGITYNEQFF	TGCGCCAGCAGCACCGGGACTAGCGGGATCACCTACAATGAGCAGTTCTTC
few	TRBJ1-1	TRBD1	TRBV20-1	CSAKARQGTNTEAFF	TGCAGTGCTAAAGCGCGACAGGGAACGAACACTGAAGCTTTCTTT
many	TRBJ2-3	.	TRBV2	CASSAGEPLSDTQYF	TGTGCCAGCAGTGCGGGGGAACCGCTTTCCGATACGCAGTATTTT
.	TRBJ2-6	.	TRBV6-5	CASSYRAAGANVLTF	TGTGCCAGCAGTTACAGGGCCGCTGGGGCCAACGTCCTGACTTTC
many	TRBJ1-2	TRBD1	TRBV28	CASSLGQVTNYGYTF	TGTGCCAGCAGTTTGGGACAGGTCACTAACTATGGCTACACCTTC
.	TRBJ2-2	TRBD2	TRBV5-4	CASRPGLAGDTGELFF	TGTGCCAGCAGACCCGGACTAGCGGGGGACACCGGGGAGCTGTTTTTT
few	TRBJ1-1	.	TRBV7-2	CASSFSGTGGTEAFF	TGTGCCAGCAGCTTCTCGGGGACGGGGGGCACTGAAGCTTTCTTT
few	TRBJ2-7	.	TRBV7-8	CASSLEVGDSNEQYF	TGTGCCAGCAGCTTAGAAGTCGGGGATTCCAACGAGCAGTACTTC
.	TRBJ2-7	TRBD2	TRBV6-2/TRBV6-3	CASKGLGSSYEQYF	TGTGCCAGCAAAGGACTAGGCAGCTCCTACGAGCAGTACTTC
many	TRBJ2-7	.	TRBV2	CASNAGLLQEQYF	TGTGCCAGCAACGCAGGACTCCTACAAGAGCAGTACTTC
many	TRBJ1-1	.	TRBV2	CASSDRNPPEAFF	TGTGCCAGCAGTGACAGGAATCCTCCTGAAGCTTTCTTT
.	TRBJ2-2	TRBD1	TRBV19	CASSATGGGGTGELFF	TGTGCCAGTAGTGCCACAGGGGGCGGTGGCACCGGGGAGCTGTTTTTT
few	TRBJ2-3	TRBD2	TRBV3-1	CASSQGRAGGTDTQYF	TGTGCCAGCAGCCAAGGACGGGCGGGAGGAACAGATACGCAGTATTTT
few	TRBJ1-1	.	TRBV28	CAGGGFGTTEAFF	TGTGCCGGGGGTGGGTTTGGGACCACTGAAGCTTTCTTT
.	TRBJ2-5	TRBD2	TRBV5-1	CASSSGLAGMETQYF	TGCGCCAGCAGCTCAGGACTAGCGGGGATGGAGACCCAGTACTTC
many	TRBJ1-1	.	TRBV3-1	CASSLAQGLGEAFF	TGTGCCAGCAGCCTCGCCCAGGGGCTAGGTGAAGCTTTCTTT
.	TRBJ1-1	.	TRBV10-3	CAISDGGRSNTEAFF	TGTGCCATCAGTGATGGGGGGCGGTCTAATACTGAAGCTTTCTTT
many	TRBJ2-5	TRBD1	TRBV12-3/TRBV12-4	CASRPGTEETQYF	TGTGCCAGCAGACCCGGGACAGAAGAGACCCAGTACTTC
many	TRBJ2-7	TRBD2	TRBV2	CASSETSGSGSEQYF	TGTGCCAGCAGTGAGACTAGCGGGAGTGGTAGCGAGCAGTACTTC
.	TRBJ1-4	.	TRBV6-1	CASRIPGEQEKLFF	TGTGCCAGCCGGATACCAGGGGAACAGGAAAAACTGTTTTTT
many	TRBJ1-6	.	TRBV12-3/TRBV12-4	CASSFRQGRNSPLHF	TGTGCCAGCAGTTTTAGGCAGGGCAGAAATTCACCCCTCCACTTT
few	TRBJ1-1	.	TRBV20-1	CSAYEGFGAFF	TGCAGTGCTTATGAGGGGTTTGGAGCTTTCTTT